Below are 31 T cell receptor beta chains sequenced from a single sample in a study of identical twins. A single record per CDR3 protein comes from TCRdb applying MiXCR to the 5' RACE reads. The repertoire holds under 800,000 distinct CDR3 sequences, around 20% seen once, with about 4.5% in the top ten. These data were also filed under a second study, of T cells expressing NK-cell markers.

Sample: PBMCs. The origin of the receptors is a woman aged 18-35 years in good health.

The chain carries TRBV5-1 and TRBJ2-3, with 7 bases identical to TRBD2. J lost 0 bases, V lost 3 bases, and 10 bases had no gene match. CDR3 length: 17 amino acids. Germline CDR1 SGHRS, CDR2 YFSETQ. CDR3 in amino acids: CASSYRTDSGSTDTQYF. CDR3 DNA sequence: TGCGCCAGCAGCTACCGGACGGATAGCGGGAGCACAGATACGCAGTATTTT.

This clonotype was seen only a few times. The CDR3 reads CASSSTGTANYGYTF. The CDR3 DNA is TGTGCCAGCAGCAGCACCGGGACGGCTAACTATGGCTACACCTTC. The rearrangement uses TRBV5-5 and TRBJ1-2, with D perhaps TRBD1 (5 bases). This CDR3 spans 15 amino acids. V was shortened by 4 bases and J by 0 bases, with 13 bases between the two germline ends. Germline CDR1 and CDR2: SGHKS and YYEKEE (reference sequence).

This chain uses TRBV29-1 with TRBJ2-7; unclear D gene. The germline gives CDR1 SQVTM, CDR2 ANQGSEA. There are 14 residues in the CDR3. V was trimmed by 4 bases and J by 1 base, leaving 14 bases between them. For the CDR3, the DNA is TGCAGCGTTGTTGTTAAGGGCTTTTCCTACGAGCAGTACTTC. Protein product: CSVVVKGFSYEQYF.

This chain connects TRBV12-3 or TRBV12-4 to TRBJ2-4; no reliable D call. The length of the CDR3 is 16 residues. V lost 3 bases, J lost 0 bases, and 12 bases lay in between. This CDR3 is CASSFKGTGAKNIQYF. CDR3 sequence (DNA): TGTGCCAGCAGTTTCAAAGGCACGGGAGCCAAAAACATTCAGTACTTC.

This clonotype was detected ten times or more. The rearrangement uses TRBV6-4 and TRBJ2-7; tentatively, D is TRBD1 (5 bases). CDR3 length equals 13 residues. Germline-derived CDR1 and CDR2 are MRHNA and SNTAGT. Trimming removed 6 bases at V and 2 bases at J, with 11 bases between. CDR3 amino acids: CASRGRVPYEQYF. Written as DNA, the CDR3 is TGTGCCAGCAGAGGCAGGGTGCCCTACGAGCAGTACTTC.

This chain uses TRBV20-1 with TRBJ1-2; D is uncertain. The germline gives CDR1 DFQATT, CDR2 SNEGSKA (reference sequence). V was shortened by 5 bases and J by 0 bases, with 10 bases between the two germline ends. The CDR3 spans 13 residues. The CDR3 region has the DNA TGCAGTGCTCGAGGCCATACTAACTATGGCTACACCTTC. Encoded protein: CSARGHTNYGYTF.

The chain has TRBV10-2 and TRBJ2-3; 11 bases match TRBD2. The CDR3 sequence is 15 residues long. Germline V gene data show CDR1 as WSHSY and CDR2 as SAAADI. Germline trimming cut 7 bases from V and 2 bases from J; bases unmatched to any gene: 5. CDR3 in DNA: TGCGCCAGCACCGGGACTAGCGGATTCACAGATACGCAGTATTTT. It codes for CASTGTSGFTDTQYF.

The chain carries TRBV5-1 and TRBJ2-2; tentatively, D is TRBD2 (5 bases). Germline V gives CDR1 SGHRS, CDR2 YFSETQ. CDR3 size: 14 residues. Trimming removed 0 bases from V and 8 bases from J, with 11 bases in between. The CDR3 is CASSLEARTGELFF. The CDR3, as DNA: TGCGCCAGCAGCTTGGAGGCTAGGACTGGGGAGCTGTTTTTT.

V gene TRBV20-1 combines with J gene TRBJ2-1; D remains ambiguous. CDR3 length equals 15 residues. The V end was cut by 5 bases, the J end by 0 bases, with 14 bases between. Per germline, CDR1 DFQATT and CDR2 SNEGSKA (reference sequence). The CDR3 region has the DNA TGCAGTGCTGGGCAGACGGTGAGCTCCTACAATGAGCAGTTCTTC. Its protein is CSAGQTVSSYNEQFF.

V is TRBV7-2 and J is TRBJ2-7; weak D call: TRBD1 (6 bases). Trimming cost V 5 bases and J 4 bases, with 15 bases left between them. This CDR3 region has 14 residues. Germline V gene lookup returns CDR1 SGHTA and CDR2 FQGNSA. The CDR3 loop is CASSRTVGSYEQYF. CDR3 nucleotides: TGTGCCAGCAGCCGGACAGTAGGGAGTTACGAGCAGTACTTC.

The V call is TRBV7-2, the J call TRBJ2-1; no definite D call. This CDR3 spans 14 amino acids. The germline gives CDR1 SGHTA, CDR2 FQGNSA. Trimming took off 2 bases at V and 5 bases at J, with 10 bases between the two ends. CDR3 in amino acids: CASSLTRIHNEQFF. CDR3 coding DNA: TGTGCCAGCAGCTTAACCCGTATCCACAATGAGCAGTTCTTC.

This chain uses TRBV6-1 with TRBJ1-6; tentatively, D is TRBD1 (5 bases). The CDR3 is 16 amino acids. The V end lost 6 bases, the J end lost 9 bases, and 21 bases lay between the germline ends. The germline gives CDR1 MNHNS, CDR2 SASEGT. The CDR3 spells CASRPTPVGAGSPLHF. In nucleotides, the CDR3 is TGTGCCAGCAGACCCACTCCAGTAGGGGCTGGTTCACCCCTCCACTTT.

The chain employs TRBV20-1 and TRBJ2-3, with 8 nucleotides matching TRBD2. CDR3 length equals 18 residues. From germline, CDR1 is DFQATT and CDR2 SNEGSKA (reference sequence). The trim removed 0 bases at V and 2 bases at J, leaving 13 bases unmatched. As DNA, the CDR3 is TGCAGTGCTAGAGACAGCCGCCGGGCGCGGGGGGCCACAGATACGCAGTATTTT. Its protein is CSARDSRRARGATDTQYF.

This clonotype was counted ten times or more. The CDR3 reads CASSLEAGSAYEQYF. As DNA, the CDR3 is TGTGCCAGCAGCTTAGAGGCAGGGTCAGCCTACGAGCAGTACTTC. The genes are TRBV7-8 and TRBJ2-7, with a weak D call TRBD1 (5 bases). V was clipped by 1 base and J by 2 bases, with 12 bases between them. CDR1 is SGHVS, CDR2 FQNEAQ, per germline. This CDR3 comprises 15 residues. Full variable domain (remainder filled in from reference TRBV7-8 and TRBJ2-7): GAGVSQSPRYKVAKRGQDVALRCDPISGHVSLFWYQQALGQGPEFLTYFQNEAQLDKSGLPSDRFFAERPEGSVSTLKIQRTQQEDSAVYLCASSLEAGSAYEQYFGPGTRLTVT.

This clonotype appeared many times. This rearrangement joins TRBV15 to TRBJ2-5, with 9 bases aligning to TRBD2. Germline CDR1 is LNHNV and CDR2 is YYDKDF (reference sequence). V was pared by 3 bases and J by 1 base, with 3 bases of the junction left unmatched. CDR3 length equals 15 residues. CDR3 sequence: CATSSLAGTQETQYF. CDR3 nucleotides: TGTGCCACCAGCAGTCTAGCGGGAACCCAAGAGACCCAGTACTTC.

This clonotype was seen a handful of times. This chain links TRBV6-1 with TRBJ2-1; D perhaps matches TRBD1 (6 bases). In germline, CDR1 is MNHNS, CDR2 SASEGT. The CDR3 contains 13 residues. Trimming took off 10 bases at V and 4 bases at J, with 14 bases between the two ends. CDR3 residues: CAIRDKGYNEQFF. The DNA of the CDR3 is TGTGCCATCCGGGACAAGGGATACAATGAGCAGTTCTTC.

In this sample, this clonotype turned up many times. The chain has TRBV20-1 and TRBJ1-1, with TRBD1 as a possible D gene (5 bases). Looked up from germline, CDR1 is DFQATT and CDR2 is SNEGSKA (reference sequence). The CDR3 totals 14 residues. Trimming pared 1 base from V and 0 bases from J, leaving 9 bases between. The CDR3 nucleotides read TGCAGTGCTAGAGTTGGGGGAATGAACACTGAAGCTTTCTTT. Translating gives CSARVGGMNTEAFF.

This clonotype was picked up many times. V is TRBV10-3 and J is TRBJ1-6, with D perhaps matching TRBD1 (5 bases). From germline, CDR1 is ENHRY and CDR2 SYGVKD. The CDR3 runs to 17 residues. Trimming removed 3 bases at V and 8 bases at J, with 20 bases between. CDR3 loop: CAISEGKRGGVYSPLHF. The CDR3 DNA is TGTGCCATCAGTGAAGGCAAGCGTGGGGGGGTTTATTCACCCCTCCACTTT.

The rearrangement joins TRBV20-1 to TRBJ2-1; D gene uncertain. Trimming removed 5 bases from V and 5 bases from J, with 7 bases in between. Germline lookup yields CDR1 DFQATT and CDR2 SNEGSKA (reference sequence). The CDR3 has 11 amino acids. The DNA of the CDR3 is TGCAGTGCTGACTCAAACAATGAGCAGTTCTTC. Encoded protein: CSADSNNEQFF.

The rearrangement uses TRBV20-1 and TRBJ2-3; the match to TRBD2 covers 11 bases. V dropped 5 bases and J dropped 8; count of bases not matched to a gene: 6. The CDR3 consists of 13 residues. CDR1 is DFQATT, CDR2 SNEGSKA, per germline (reference sequence). CDR3 nucleotides: TGCAGTGCTCCTAGCGGGGGGACCCCTACGCAGTATTTT. This sequence encodes CSAPSGGTPTQYF.

This clonotype was picked up one time. V is TRBV27 and J is TRBJ2-1; possible D gene TRBD1, 6 bases. V was cut by 7 bases and J by 4 bases, with 29 bases left in between. There are 19 residues in the CDR3. CDR1 is MNHEY and CDR2 is SMNVEV in the germline V gene (reference sequence). In DNA, the CDR3 is TGTGCCAGCACCTTTTCGCTCAATGTCAGGGGCACTCATTACAATGAGCAGTTCTTC. Translating it yields CASTFSLNVRGTHYNEQFF.

This chain links TRBV4-2 with TRBJ2-1; 7 nucleotides align to TRBD2. Unmatched junction bases numbered 2, after V lost 0 bases and J lost 0 bases. The germline V gene has CDR1 LGHNA and CDR2 YNFKEQ. The CDR3 is 16 amino acids. CDR3 residues: CASSQDGGSSYNEQFF. The CDR3 DNA reads TGTGCCAGCAGCCAAGATGGCGGGAGCTCCTACAATGAGCAGTTCTTC.

The V gene is TRBV27, the J gene TRBJ2-3, with D uncertain. CDR3 length: 15 residues. The V gene's germline CDR1 is MNHEY and CDR2 SMNVEV (reference sequence). Trimming removed 6 bases at V and 2 bases at J, with 15 bases between. The CDR3 loop is CASSLWIGYTDTQYF. As DNA, the CDR3 is TGTGCCAGCAGCCTCTGGATTGGGTACACAGATACGCAGTATTTT.

As to this clonotype: A much larger clone sits a single nucleotide away, making a read error possible. This rearrangement joins TRBV7-9 to TRBJ2-1, with D unclear. Trimming took 0 bases from V and 5 from J, leaving 14 bases between them. Germline CDR1 SEHNR, CDR2 FQNEAQ (reference sequence). The CDR3 consists of 16 residues. CDR3 bases: TGTGCCAGCAGCTTAGCCAGGAGTAGGTACCACAATGAGCAGTTCTTC. Translation gives CASSLARSRYHNEQFF.

The V and J genes are TRBV18 and TRBJ2-1; weak D call: TRBD2 (5 bases). The V end lost 6 bases, the J end lost 0 bases, and 15 bases lay between the germline ends. The CDR3 runs 16 residues. From germline, CDR1 is KGHSH and CDR2 LQKENI. This chain's CDR3 is CASSPSRGGSYNEQFF. The CDR3, as DNA: TGTGCCAGCTCCCCCAGCCGGGGTGGCTCCTACAATGAGCAGTTCTTC.

The table lists this clonotype with a few counts. The chain couples TRBV20-1 to TRBJ2-7; 8 bases match TRBD2. Germline V gene lookup returns CDR1 DFQATT and CDR2 SNEGSKA (reference sequence). Germline trimming cut 2 bases from V and 4 bases from J; bases unmatched to any gene: 7. The CDR3 sequence is 14 residues long. The DNA for the CDR3 is TGCAGTGCTAGACCCAGCGGGAGTACGTACGAGCAGTACTTC. Residues: CSARPSGSTYEQYF.

This clonotype was counted between two and nine times. The chain carries TRBV20-1 and TRBJ2-5; either TRBD1 or TRBD2 may fit D (6 bases each). Germline values: CDR1 DFQATT, CDR2 SNEGSKA (reference sequence). The length of the CDR3 is 13 residues. V gave up 6 bases and J gave up 4 bases, with 15 bases separating them. This chain's CDR3 is CSATGGRGETQYF. The CDR3, as DNA: TGCAGTGCCACCGGGGGCCGAGGAGAGACCCAGTACTTC.

This chain uses TRBV20-1 with TRBJ2-1, with TRBD1 as a possible D gene (5 bases). V dropped 5 bases and J dropped 0 bases, with 17 bases sitting between them. CDR1 is DFQATT and CDR2 is SNEGSKA in the germline V gene (reference sequence). This CDR3 region has 16 residues. The CDR3 DNA sequence: TGCAGTGCTGGCTCTACCGGGCAGGGCTCCTACAATGAGCAGTTCTTC. Translated, it gives CSAGSTGQGSYNEQFF.

CDR3 bases: TGTGCCAGCAGTCAACTTAGCGGGGGAGGGGAGACCCAGTACTTC. It codes for CASSQLSGGGETQYF. The rearrangement links TRBV4-2 to TRBJ2-5; 9 positions agree with TRBD2. Germline V CDR1 and CDR2: LGHNA, YNFKEQ. After removal of 6 bases from V and 5 bases from J, the junction contained 10 bases not matched to a gene. The CDR3 has 15 residues.

This clonotype has only a few counts. V is TRBV20-1 and J is TRBJ1-2, with D possibly being TRBD1 (6 bases). CDR3 length equals 16 residues. V was pared by 0 bases and J by 3 bases, with 17 bases between. From germline, CDR1 is DFQATT and CDR2 SNEGSKA (reference sequence). The CDR3 DNA reads as TGCAGTGCTAGAGATGAGACCAGGGGCTTAGACTATGGCTACACCTTC. Translated: CSARDETRGLDYGYTF.

This clonotype has more than one count but fewer than ten. This chain links TRBV12-3 or TRBV12-4 with TRBJ2-1, with 8 nucleotides matching TRBD2. J lost 2 bases, V lost 3 bases, and 9 bases had no gene match. CDR3 length: 17 residues. The DNA of the CDR3 is TGTGCCAGCAGTTTTCGTAGCGGGACAACTACCTACAATGAGCAGTTCTTC. The encoded protein is CASSFRSGTTTYNEQFF.